This T cell receptor (beta chain) was sequenced for a study of shared clonotypes between healthy human individuals. Germline assignment: CDR1 SQVTM and CDR2 ANQGSEA. With 5 bases removed from V and 0 bases from J, the gap between germline ends came to 11 bases. The CDR3 totals 14 residues. The table came from immunoSEQ multiplex PCR; TCRdb's copy has only in-frame clones and leaves some out. The table lists about 2 million clones, 90% to 95% of them singletons. The clonotype comes from a man between 18 and 29 years old in good health. Sample: naive CD4+ T cells sorted from blood. Subset defined: CD45RA+ positively selected. The rearrangement links TRBV29-1 to TRBJ2-1, with a possible D match to TRBD2 (5 bases). CDR3 residues: CSVFKRRSYNEQFF. CDR3 nucleotides: TGCAGCGTTTTTAAGCGGCGCTCCTACAATGAGCAGTTCTTC.